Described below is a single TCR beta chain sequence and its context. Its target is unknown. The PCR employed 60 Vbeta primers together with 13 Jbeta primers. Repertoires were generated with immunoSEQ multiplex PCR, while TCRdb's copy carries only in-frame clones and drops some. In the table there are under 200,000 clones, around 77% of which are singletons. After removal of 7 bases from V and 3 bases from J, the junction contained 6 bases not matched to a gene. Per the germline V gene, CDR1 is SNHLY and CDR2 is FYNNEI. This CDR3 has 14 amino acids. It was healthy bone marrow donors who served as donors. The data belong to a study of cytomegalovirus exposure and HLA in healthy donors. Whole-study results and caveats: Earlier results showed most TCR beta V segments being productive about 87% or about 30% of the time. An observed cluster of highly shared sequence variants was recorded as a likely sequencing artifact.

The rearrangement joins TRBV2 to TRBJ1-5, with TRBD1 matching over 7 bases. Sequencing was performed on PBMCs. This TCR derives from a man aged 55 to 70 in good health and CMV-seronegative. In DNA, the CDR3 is TGTGCCAGCACCCTAGACAGGGCCAATCAGCCCCAGCATTTT. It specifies CASTLDRANQPQHF.